The 19 T cell receptor beta chains reported below all come from one sample, sequenced in a study of breast tumors, draining lymph nodes, adjacent tissues. One entry per CDR3 protein, called by TCRdb with MiXCR from the multiplex PCR reads. This sample carries nearly 200,000 distinct CDR3 sequences, 30% to 40% of them seen once, and the ten largest clones take 4.3%. Breast cancer patients provided tissue from their axillary draining lymph nodes. Material for sequencing was axillary lymph node tissue. Receptors were obtained from a female donor with breast cancer. Some clones in this sample may be carry-over from other donors' samples.

With respect to this clonotype: Being one base from a much bigger clone, this may be a read error. The chain carries TRBV5-1 and TRBJ2-1, with 9 bases that match TRBD2. Germline values: CDR1 SGHRS, CDR2 YFSETQ. The CDR3 consists of 16 residues. CDR3 DNA sequence: TGCGCCAACAGCTTGGAGGGCCTAGCGGGGATAGGGGAGCAGTTCTTC. As protein: CANSLEGLAGIGEQFF. The full variable domain, rest sourced from reference TRBV5-1 and TRBJ2-1, is KAGVTQTPRYLIKTRGQQVTLSCSPISGHRSVSWYQQTPGQGLQFLFEYFSETQRNKGNFPGRFSGRQFSNSRSEMNVSTLELGDSALYLCANSLEGLAGIGEQFFGPGTRLTVL.

The CDR3 is CASNAGPSYYGYTF. In nucleotides, the CDR3 is TGTGCCAGCAACGCCGGGCCCTCTTACTATGGCTACACCTTC. This chain joins TRBV6-2 or TRBV6-3 and TRBJ1-2; no definite D call. CDR1 is MNHEY and CDR2 is SVGEGT in the germline V gene. Trimming pared 7 bases from V and 3 bases from J, leaving 15 bases between. The CDR3 spans 14 residues.

This sequence joins TRBV25-1 and TRBJ1-6; TRBD1 might be the D (5 bases). The germline gives CDR1 MGHDK, CDR2 SYGVNS. V was cut by 4 bases and J by 10 bases, with 20 bases left in between. The CDR3 spans 16 residues. CDR3 amino acids: CASSARDGHPGSPLHF. The CDR3 DNA follows: TGTGCCAGCAGTGCTAGAGACGGACACCCGGGATCACCCCTCCACTTT.

This clonotype was observed at least ten times. The gene calls are TRBV7-6 and TRBJ2-6, with unresolved D. Germline CDR1 reads SGHVS; CDR2 reads FNYEAQ. The V end was cut by 5 bases, the J end by 0 bases, with 11 bases between. The CDR3 has 16 amino acids. The CDR3 nucleotides are TGTGCCAGCAGCCCCAGAGGTGTCTCTGGGGCCAACGTCCTGACTTTC. Protein: CASSPRGVSGANVLTF.

This clonotype was counted ten times or more. The chain combines TRBV20-1 with TRBJ1-5; D unresolved. The CDR3 spans 16 residues. Trimming pared 1 base from V and 2 bases from J, leaving 15 bases between. CDR1 and CDR2 (germline): DFQATT, SNEGSKA (reference sequence). The CDR3: CSARGHTTLGNQPQHF. The CDR3, as DNA: TGCAGTGCTAGAGGGCACACCACCTTGGGCAATCAGCCCCAGCATTTT.

This clonotype was detected a few times. The chain carries TRBV9 and TRBJ1-2; TRBD1 is a possible D gene (6 bases). This CDR3 comprises 22 residues. Germline CDR1 reads SGDLS; CDR2 reads YYNGEE. The V and J ends lost 2 bases and 4 bases respectively, with 36 bases between them. The CDR3 DNA is TGTGCCAGCAGCGTGAGACCCCGGGACAAGCAGATAGCATCACGGGGTCTCTATGGCTACACCTTC. Translation gives CASSVRPRDKQIASRGLYGYTF.

Concerning this clonotype itself: This may be a read error, as it is one base from a much larger clone. The chain carries TRBV6-2 or TRBV6-3 and TRBJ1-4; unclear D gene. This CDR3 is built from 15 residues. CDR1 is MNHEY, CDR2 SVGEGT, per germline. The CDR3 loop is CASREAGTSNEKLVF. CDR3 nucleotide sequence: TGTGCCAGCAGGGAGGCGGGAACATCTAATGAAAAACTGGTTTTT.

This clonotype occurred many times. Here the CDR3 DNA reads TGTGCCAGCAGCTTGGCCTTACTAGCGGGGGGCAATGAGCAGTTCTTC. This sequence encodes CASSLALLAGGNEQFF. The genes are TRBV5-6 and TRBJ2-1, with 12 bases fitting TRBD2. Germline CDR1 is SGHDT and CDR2 is YYEEEE. The CDR3 runs 16 residues. V shed 0 bases and J 6 bases; nucleotides not matched to a gene: 4.

This clonotype showed up just a few times. The V gene is TRBV20-1, the J gene TRBJ1-3; D perhaps matches TRBD1 (6 bases). The CDR3 is 16 amino acids. CDR1 is DFQATT, CDR2 SNEGSKA, per germline (reference sequence). Trimming removed 6 bases at V and 7 bases at J, with 25 bases between. CDR3 protein: CSAQPEGGGVSNTIYF. CDR3 sequence (DNA): TGCAGTGCCCAACCCGAGGGGGGGGGAGTATCCAACACCATATATTTT.

The rearrangement links TRBV10-2 to TRBJ2-2; weak D call: TRBD1 (6 bases). Germline CDR1 and CDR2: WSHSY and SAAADI. Trimming cost V 10 bases and J 6 bases, with 24 bases left between them. The CDR3 sequence is 16 residues long. Here the CDR3 DNA reads TGCGCCACCGGGAACCTCGGCAGGGGTTTGGCCGGGGAGCTGTTTTTT. It translates to CATGNLGRGLAGELFF.

The DNA for the CDR3 is TGTGCCATCATTTCGGGGGCCAACGTCCTGACTTTC. Residues: CAIISGANVLTF. The rearrangement uses TRBV10-3 and TRBJ2-6; no reliable D call. Between the trimmed V and J ends, which lost 7 bases and 4 bases, there was a span of 5 bases. Per germline, CDR1 ENHRY and CDR2 SYGVKD. The CDR3 runs 12 residues.

This chain links TRBV7-9 with TRBJ2-6; D remains unclear. The CDR3 is 15 residues long. V was trimmed by 5 bases and J by 1 base, leaving 9 bases between them. The germline V gene has CDR1 SEHNR and CDR2 FQNEAQ (reference sequence). CDR3 protein: CASSATGSGANVLTF. CDR3 coding DNA: TGTGCCAGCAGCGCAACCGGGTCTGGGGCCAACGTCCTGACTTTC.

About this clonotype itself: Lacking the conserved final phenylalanine or tryptophan, this CDR3 likely reflects a read error. No DNA is shown, since the ends of the CDR3 on it are uncertain; the CDR3 is the one TCRdb lists. The J gene is TRBJ2-3, the V gene TRBV5-1; TRBD2 is the table's D call, not checked against the DNA. The CDR3 spans 16 amino acids, including both terminal residues. Germline loops: CDR1 SGHRS, CDR2 YFSETQ. CDR3 amino acids: CASSGGPGSGRPPPIN.

The sample holds a few counts of this clonotype. The rearrangement links TRBV20-1 to TRBJ1-1; 7 nucleotides match TRBD1. J lost 1 base, V lost 0 bases, and 2 bases had no gene match. The CDR3 loop spans 14 amino acids. From germline, CDR1 is DFQATT and CDR2 SNEGSKA (reference sequence). CDR3 protein: CSARERGPNTEAFF. In DNA, the CDR3 is TGCAGTGCTAGAGAAAGGGGGCCGAACACTGAAGCTTTCTTT.

The V gene is TRBV20-1, the J gene TRBJ1-1; D is perhaps TRBD1 (5 bases). V shed 3 bases and J shed 14 bases, with 19 bases lying between them. From germline, CDR1 is DFQATT and CDR2 SNEGSKA (reference sequence). The CDR3 consists of 12 residues. The CDR3 DNA follows: TGCAGTGCTAGCAAGCAGGGTCTTGGAGCCTTCTTT. Protein sequence: CSASKQGLGAFF.

This clonotype showed up many times. The chain couples TRBV5-1 to TRBJ1-2; a weak D match, TRBD1 (6 bases). There are 15 residues in the CDR3. V was clipped by 1 base and J by 3 bases, with 13 bases between them. Germline CDR1 and CDR2: SGHRS and YFSETQ. CDR3 region: CASSLYQGQDYGYTF. The CDR3, as DNA: TGCGCCAGCAGCTTGTATCAGGGGCAGGACTATGGCTACACCTTC.

The chain links TRBV11-3 to TRBJ1-2; TRBD1 might be the D (6 bases). Germline V gene data show CDR1 as SGHNT and CDR2 as YENEEA. V was shortened by 4 bases and J by 2 bases, with 23 bases between the two germline ends. This CDR3 region has 18 residues. The CDR3 DNA reads TGTGCCAGCAGCTCCAGGGGTCGGGGGGACAAAGGAAACTATGGCTACACCTTC. This gives the protein CASSSRGRGDKGNYGYTF.

Points on this clonotype: A read error may be the cause here, since a much bigger clone is one base away. J is TRBJ2-7 and V is TRBV12-3 or TRBV12-4; D call uncertain. Trimming left V 3 bases short and J 9 bases short, with 18 bases between. This CDR3 is built from 14 residues. This CDR3 is CASSFTGELGRQYF. CDR3 nucleotide sequence: TGTGCCAGCAGTTTCACCGGCGAGTTAGGACGGCAGTACTTC.

This clonotype was detected many times. V usage is TRBV7-9 and J usage is TRBJ2-7; 10 positions match TRBD2. V gave up 2 bases and J gave up 6 bases; unmatched junction bases: 4. Germline V lookup: CDR1 SEHNR, CDR2 FQNEAQ (reference sequence). This CDR3 spans 14 amino acids. CDR3 sequence reads: CASSLTSGVSEQYF. As DNA, the CDR3 is TGTGCCAGCAGCTTAACTAGCGGGGTATCCGAGCAGTACTTC.